The 25 T cell receptor beta chains given below trace back to one sample, sequenced in a study of blood T cell repertoires in COVID-19. The method was immunoSEQ multiplex PCR; TCRdb's version includes in-frame clones alone and lacks a portion of them. The sample lists a few hundred thousand clones, roughly 84% occurring once. The sequencing sample was made of peripheral blood. These receptors came from a man aged 25 to 40 with active or convalescent COVID-19.

This clone is a singleton in its sample. The J gene is TRBJ2-7, the V gene TRBV19, with a weak D call TRBD1 (6 bases). V was clipped by 7 bases and J by 13 bases, with 26 bases between them. CDR3 length: 14 amino acids. The germline CDR1 and CDR2 sequences are LNHDA and SQIVND (reference sequence). The CDR3, as DNA: TGTGCCAGTACCATCCATTGTTGGTGTACAGGGTCATACTTC. Amino acid sequence: CASTIHCWCTGSYF.

The V gene is TRBV9, the J gene TRBJ2-2; TRBD2 aligns across 7 bases. V trimming: 6 bases; J trimming: 6 bases; junction bases outside the gene matches: 11. This CDR3 has 15 residues. CDR1 is SGDLS, CDR2 YYNGEE, per germline. CDR3 residues: CASTTGQGGSGELFF. Here the CDR3 DNA reads TGTGCCAGCACAACGGGCCAGGGAGGGTCCGGGGAGCTGTTTTTT.

This clone was seen only once. The chain uses TRBV2 and TRBJ1-5; the D is unclear. Germline V gene lookup returns CDR1 SNHLY and CDR2 FYNNEI. This CDR3 is 14 amino acids long. V gave up 8 bases and J gave up 0 bases, with 11 bases separating them. Here the CDR3 reads CASGEQISNQPQHF. The CDR3 bases are TGTGCCAGCGGGGAGCAGATTAGCAATCAGCCCCAGCATTTT.

This clone was counted once. The rearrangement links TRBV29-1 to TRBJ2-4; D uncertain. This CDR3 is 12 amino acids long. V was trimmed by 2 bases and J by 0 bases, leaving 2 bases between them. In germline, CDR1 is SQVTM, CDR2 ANQGSEA. Here the CDR3 DNA reads TGCAGCGTTGAACTAGCCAAAAACATTCAGTACTTC. Its translation is CSVELAKNIQYF.

The genes are TRBV2 and TRBJ1-6; D uncertain. CDR3 length: 13 residues. CDR1 and CDR2 from the germline V gene are SNHLY and FYNNEI. V lost 8 bases, J lost 5 bases, and 10 bases lay in between. The CDR3 nucleotides read TGTGCCAGCTCTCCGGAGAATAATTCACCCCTCCACTTT. Amino acids: CASSPENNSPLHF.

The V gene is TRBV6-5, the J gene TRBJ1-1; D is uncertain. Deletions cut 0 bases from V and 7 bases from J, with 15 bases between. The CDR3 is made up of 15 amino acids. Germline CDR1 reads MNHEY; CDR2 reads SVGAGI. CDR3 sequence: CASSYSASRMSEAFF. The CDR3 coding sequence is TGTGCCAGCAGTTACTCAGCCTCGCGTATGAGTGAAGCTTTCTTT.

This chain links TRBV4-3 with TRBJ1-1, with 7 bases lining up with TRBD1. This CDR3 region has 15 residues. Germline V gene data show CDR1 as LGHNA and CDR2 as YSLEER. V was pared by 0 bases and J by 4 bases, with 5 bases of the junction left unmatched. CDR3 coding DNA: TGCGCCAGCAGCCAAGAAGACAGGGAAGGCACTGAAGCTTTCTTT. As protein: CASSQEDREGTEAFF.

This rearrangement joins TRBV6-5 to TRBJ2-1; D unclear. The CDR3 loop spans 14 amino acids. CDR1 is MNHEY and CDR2 is SVGAGI in the germline V gene. V was shortened by 0 bases and J by 6 bases, with 9 bases between the two germline ends. CDR3 sequence: CASSYSPNGNEQFF. The DNA of the CDR3 is TGTGCCAGCAGTTACTCGCCTAACGGCAATGAGCAGTTCTTC.

The gene calls are TRBV6-5 and TRBJ1-2, with D maybe TRBD1 (6 bases). The CDR3 has 16 amino acids. V lost 1 base to trimming and J lost 7 bases, with 19 bases between them. Looked up from germline, CDR1 is MNHEY and CDR2 is SVGAGI. DNA for the CDR3: TGTGCCAGCAGTTACTTGAGTCGGGGGGCAACTGGTGGCTACACCTTC. Protein: CASSYLSRGATGGYTF.

This clone was detected only a few times. This CDR3 is CASSKRTGGNTEAFF. Written as DNA, the CDR3 is TGCGCCAGCAGCAAACGGACAGGCGGGAACACTGAAGCTTTCTTT. V gene TRBV5-1 combines with J gene TRBJ1-1; 7 positions agree with TRBD1. V gave up 4 bases and J gave up 1 base; unmatched junction bases: 7. CDR1 is SGHRS, CDR2 YFSETQ, per germline. CDR3 size: 15 residues.

The V and J genes are TRBV2 and TRBJ1-1; D might be TRBD1 (6 bases). There are 13 residues in the CDR3. Per germline, CDR1 SNHLY and CDR2 FYNNEI. Trimming left V 6 bases short and J 3 bases short, with 11 bases between. CDR3 loop: CASSTTGYTEAFF. The CDR3 nucleotides read TGTGCCAGCAGCACCACAGGGTACACTGAAGCTTTCTTT.

The V and J genes are TRBV12-3 or TRBV12-4 and TRBJ1-1; D remains unclear. The V and J ends lost 3 bases and 7 bases respectively, with 9 bases between them. CDR3 length: 12 residues. The CDR3 bases are TGTGCCAGCAGTTTCAGGTCCTTTGAAGCTTTCTTT. It translates to CASSFRSFEAFF.

The chain has TRBV9 and TRBJ2-3; TRBD2 aligns across 10 bases. V lost 4 bases, J lost 0 bases, and 2 bases stayed unmatched. The CDR3 is 15 amino acids. CDR1 SGDLS and CDR2 YYNGEE come from the germline V gene. The CDR3 here is CASSFSGGSTDTQYF. In DNA form, the CDR3 reads TGTGCCAGCAGCTTTAGCGGGGGGAGCACAGATACGCAGTATTTT. The whole variable domain, filled in from reference TRBV9 and TRBJ2-3, reads DSGVTQTPKHLITATGQRVTLRCSPRSGDLSVYWYQQSLDQGLQFLIQYYNGEERAKGNILERFSAQQFPDLHSELNLSSLELGDSALYFCASSFSGGSTDTQYFGPGTRLTVL.

The chain has TRBV5-1 and TRBJ2-2, with D perhaps TRBD1 (6 bases). The germline V gene has CDR1 SGHRS and CDR2 YFSETQ. This CDR3 is built from 17 residues. V shed 2 bases and J shed 1 base, with 15 bases lying between them. In nucleotides, the CDR3 is TGCGCCAGCAGCTTATTATCCGGGACATTGAACACCGGGGAGCTGTTTTTT. Its translation: CASSLLSGTLNTGELFF. The complete variable domain, with remaining parts taken from reference TRBV5-1 and TRBJ2-2, reads KAGVTQTPRYLIKTRGQQVTLSCSPISGHRSVSWYQQTPGQGLQFLFEYFSETQRNKGNFPGRFSGRQFSNSRSEMNVSTLELGDSALYLCASSLLSGTLNTGELFFGEGSRLTVL.

This clone has just a few counts. V usage is TRBV20-1 and J usage is TRBJ2-7; D call uncertain. Germline loops: CDR1 DFQATT, CDR2 SNEGSKA (reference sequence). V was shortened by 3 bases and J by 3 bases, with 9 bases between the two germline ends. The CDR3 is 12 amino acids. The CDR3 sequence: CSASNHFYEQYF. In DNA, the CDR3 is TGCAGTGCTAGTAACCACTTCTACGAGCAGTACTTC.

The table lists this clone with a count of one. The V call is TRBV21-1, the J call TRBJ2-7; the table names TRBD2, a call not compared with the DNA. TRBV21-1 is classified as a pseudogene. This CDR3 comprises 15 residues. The CDR3 loop is CASSKAPGLYYEQYF. Here the CDR3 DNA reads TGTGCCAGCAGCAAAGCGCCAGGACTTTACTACGAGCAGTACTTC.

The J gene is TRBJ2-7, the V gene TRBV5-1, with a possible D match to TRBD2 (5 bases). The germline V gene has CDR1 SGHRS and CDR2 YFSETQ. CDR3 size: 13 residues. Trimming cost V 3 bases and J 3 bases, with 10 bases left between them. The CDR3 region has the DNA TGCGCCAGCAGCTACCCTGGAGGCTACGAGCAGTACTTC. Translated, it gives CASSYPGGYEQYF. Based on the CDR3 plus reference TRBV5-1 and TRBJ2-7, the full variable domain is KAGVTQTPRYLIKTRGQQVTLSCSPISGHRSVSWYQQTPGQGLQFLFEYFSETQRNKGNFPGRFSGRQFSNSRSEMNVSTLELGDSALYLCASSYPGGYEQYFGPGTRLTVT.

This sequence joins TRBV5-1 and TRBJ1-1, with 10 positions matching TRBD1. Trimming took 2 bases from V and 4 from J; bases not matched to a gene: 2. This CDR3 spans 14 amino acids. The V gene's germline CDR1 is SGHRS and CDR2 YFSETQ. CDR3 nucleotides: TGCGCCAGCAGCTTCGACAGGGGGCTCACTGAAGCTTTCTTT. It is translated as CASSFDRGLTEAFF.

The chain couples TRBV11-2 to TRBJ2-3; D gene uncertain. Germline V CDR1 and CDR2: SGHAT, FQNNGV. The CDR3 is 14 residues long. V dropped 3 bases and J dropped 4 bases, with 11 bases sitting between them. The CDR3 region is CASSFGRSADTQYF. CDR3 nucleotides: TGTGCCAGCAGCTTCGGTCGGTCGGCAGATACGCAGTATTTT.

J is TRBJ2-1 and V is TRBV7-9; possibly TRBD2 for D (5 bases). Trimming cost V 1 base and J 8 bases, with 21 bases left between them. The CDR3 has 17 residues. The germline CDR1 and CDR2 sequences are SEHNR and FQNEAQ (reference sequence). The CDR3: CASSLGPLAKSSDEQFF. CDR3 bases: TGTGCCAGCAGCTTAGGTCCGCTAGCCAAGTCCTCCGATGAGCAGTTCTTC. Filled out from reference TRBV7-9 and TRBJ2-1, the complete variable domain reads DTGVSQNPRHKITKRGQNVTFRCDPISEHNRLYWYRQTLGQGPEFLTYFQNEAQLEKSRLLSDRFSAERPKGSFSTLEIQRTEQGDSAMYLCASSLGPLAKSSDEQFFGPGTRLTVL.

The rearrangement uses TRBV30 and TRBJ2-2; D is unclear. The CDR3 is 15 amino acids. From germline, CDR1 is GTSNPN and CDR2 SVGIG (reference sequence). V lost 3 bases, J lost 5 bases, and 16 bases lay in between. The CDR3 protein is CAWRSTNSRTGELFF. The DNA of the CDR3 is TGTGCCTGGAGAAGTACAAACAGTCGGACCGGGGAGCTGTTTTTT.

This chain links TRBV5-1 with TRBJ1-2; TRBD1 aligns across 7 bases. CDR3 length: 17 residues. The V segment lost 0 bases and the J segment 1 base; nucleotides outside the gene matches: 9. Germline V CDR1 and CDR2: SGHRS, YFSETQ. The CDR3 DNA follows: TGCGCCAGCAGCTTGGGGGCCCGGGACAGTTATAACTATGGCTACACCTTC. Protein product: CASSLGARDSYNYGYTF.

The V and J genes are TRBV7-2 and TRBJ2-7; 8 nucleotides match TRBD2. Germline assignment: CDR1 SGHTA and CDR2 FQGNSA. Trimming removed 5 bases from V and 7 bases from J; junction bases left unmatched: 10. The CDR3 consists of 14 residues. This chain's CDR3 is CASSPDGGAREQYF. In DNA form, the CDR3 reads TGTGCCAGCAGCCCAGACGGGGGGGCGAGAGAGCAGTACTTC.

The chain recombines TRBV15 with TRBJ1-5; 7 bases are shared with TRBD1. This CDR3 contains 14 residues. J lost 7 bases, V lost 1 base, and 4 bases had no gene match. Germline CDR1 is LNHNV and CDR2 is YYDKDF (reference sequence). The CDR3 spells CATSRAGGGQPQHF. The CDR3 DNA reads TGTGCCACCAGCAGAGCAGGGGGAGGACAGCCCCAGCATTTT.

The rearrangement joins TRBV15 to TRBJ2-3, with 10 bases fitting TRBD1. V trimming: 7 bases; J trimming: 3 bases; junction bases outside the gene matches: 7. The germline V gene encodes CDR1 LNHNV and CDR2 YYDKDF (reference sequence). The CDR3 has 15 amino acids. CDR3 nucleotides: TGTGCCACCACCGGGGACAGGGGATATACAGATACGCAGTATTTT. This translates into CATTGDRGYTDTQYF.